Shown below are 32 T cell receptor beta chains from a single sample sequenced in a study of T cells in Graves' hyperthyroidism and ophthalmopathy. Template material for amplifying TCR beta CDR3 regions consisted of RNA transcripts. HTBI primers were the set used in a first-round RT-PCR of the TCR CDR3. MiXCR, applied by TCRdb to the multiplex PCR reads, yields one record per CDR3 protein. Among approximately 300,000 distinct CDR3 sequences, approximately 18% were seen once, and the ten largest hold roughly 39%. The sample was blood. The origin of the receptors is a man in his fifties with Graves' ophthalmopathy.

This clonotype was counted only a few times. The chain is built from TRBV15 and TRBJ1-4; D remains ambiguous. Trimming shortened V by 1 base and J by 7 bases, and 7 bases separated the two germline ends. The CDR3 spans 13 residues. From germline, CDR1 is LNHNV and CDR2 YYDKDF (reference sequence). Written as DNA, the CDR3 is TGTGCCACCAGCAGAGGGACCGGTGAAAAACTGTTTTTT. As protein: CATSRGTGEKLFF.

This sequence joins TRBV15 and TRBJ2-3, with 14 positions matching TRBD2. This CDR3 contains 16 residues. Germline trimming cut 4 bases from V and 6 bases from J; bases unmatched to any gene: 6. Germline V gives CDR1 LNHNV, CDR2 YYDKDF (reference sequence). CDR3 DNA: TGTGCCACCAGCAAGACTAGCGGGAGGGCCTTGGATACGCAGTATTTT. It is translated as CATSKTSGRALDTQYF.

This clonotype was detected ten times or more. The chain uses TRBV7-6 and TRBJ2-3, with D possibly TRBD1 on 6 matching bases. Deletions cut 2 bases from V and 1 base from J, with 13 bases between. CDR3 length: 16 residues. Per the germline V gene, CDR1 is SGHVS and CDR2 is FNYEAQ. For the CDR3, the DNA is TGTGCCAGCAGCTTAATGAACAGGGTGGGCACAGATACGCAGTATTTT. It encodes CASSLMNRVGTDTQYF.

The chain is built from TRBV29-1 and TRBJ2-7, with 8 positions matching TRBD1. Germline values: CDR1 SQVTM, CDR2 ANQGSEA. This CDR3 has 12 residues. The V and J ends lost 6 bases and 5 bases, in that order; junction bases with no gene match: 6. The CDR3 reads CSVADRAHEQYF. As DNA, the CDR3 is TGCAGCGTAGCGGACAGGGCCCACGAGCAGTACTTC.

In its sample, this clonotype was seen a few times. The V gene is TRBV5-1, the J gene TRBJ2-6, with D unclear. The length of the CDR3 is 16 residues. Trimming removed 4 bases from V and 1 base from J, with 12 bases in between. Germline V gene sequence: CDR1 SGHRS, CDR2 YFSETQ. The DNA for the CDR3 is TGCGCCAGCAGCCCCCTCGGCCGGTCTGGGGCCAACGTCCTGACTTTC. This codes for CASSPLGRSGANVLTF.

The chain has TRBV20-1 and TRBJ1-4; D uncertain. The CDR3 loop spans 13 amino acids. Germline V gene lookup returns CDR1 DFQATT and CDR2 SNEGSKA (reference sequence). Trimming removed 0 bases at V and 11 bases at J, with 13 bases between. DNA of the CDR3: TGCAGTGCTAGAGATAGTGCGGGTTCTAAACTGTTTTTT. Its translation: CSARDSAGSKLFF.

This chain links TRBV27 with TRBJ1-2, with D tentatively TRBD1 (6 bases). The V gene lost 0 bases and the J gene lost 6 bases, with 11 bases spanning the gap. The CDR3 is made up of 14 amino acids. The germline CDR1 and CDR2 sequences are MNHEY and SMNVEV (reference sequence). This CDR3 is CASSLSLYRDGYTF. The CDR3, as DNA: TGTGCCAGCAGTTTATCACTCTACAGGGATGGCTACACCTTC.

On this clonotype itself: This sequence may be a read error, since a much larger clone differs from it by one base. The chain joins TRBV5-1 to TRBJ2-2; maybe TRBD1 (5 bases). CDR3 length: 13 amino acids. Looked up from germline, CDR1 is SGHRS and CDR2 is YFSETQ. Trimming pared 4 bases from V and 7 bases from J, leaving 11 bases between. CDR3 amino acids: CASSKGPGGELFF. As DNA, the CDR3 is TGCGCCAGCAGCAAGGGGCCGGGCGGGGAGCTGTTTTTT.

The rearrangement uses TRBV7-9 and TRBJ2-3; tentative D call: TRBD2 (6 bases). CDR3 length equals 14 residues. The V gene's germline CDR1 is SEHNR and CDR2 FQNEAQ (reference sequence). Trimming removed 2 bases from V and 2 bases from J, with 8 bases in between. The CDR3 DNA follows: TGTGCCAGCAGCTTATCTAGCGACACAGATACGCAGTATTTT. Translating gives CASSLSSDTDTQYF. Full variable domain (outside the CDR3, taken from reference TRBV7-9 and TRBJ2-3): DTGVSQNPRHKITKRGQNVTFRCDPISEHNRLYWYRQTLGQGPEFLTYFQNEAQLEKSRLLSDRFSAERPKGSFSTLEIQRTEQGDSAMYLCASSLSSDTDTQYFGPGTRLTVL.

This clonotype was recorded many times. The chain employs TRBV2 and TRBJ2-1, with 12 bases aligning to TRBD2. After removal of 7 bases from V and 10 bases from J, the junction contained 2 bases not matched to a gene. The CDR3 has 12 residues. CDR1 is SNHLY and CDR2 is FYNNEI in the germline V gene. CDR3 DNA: TGTGCCAGCACCGGACTAGCGGGAGAGCAGTTCTTC. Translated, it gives CASTGLAGEQFF. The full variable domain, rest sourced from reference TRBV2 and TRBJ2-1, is EPEVTQTPSHQVTQMGQEVILRCVPISNHLYFYWYRQILGQKVEFLVSFYNNEISEKSEIFDDQFSVERPDGSNFTLKIRSTKLEDSAMYFCASTGLAGEQFFGPGTRLTVL.

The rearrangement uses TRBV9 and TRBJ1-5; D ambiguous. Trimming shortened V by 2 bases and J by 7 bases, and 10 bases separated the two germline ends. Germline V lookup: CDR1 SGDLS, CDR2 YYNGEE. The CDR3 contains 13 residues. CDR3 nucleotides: TGTGCCAGCAGCGTCAGTTCGGAGCAGCCCCAGCATTTT. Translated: CASSVSSEQPQHF.

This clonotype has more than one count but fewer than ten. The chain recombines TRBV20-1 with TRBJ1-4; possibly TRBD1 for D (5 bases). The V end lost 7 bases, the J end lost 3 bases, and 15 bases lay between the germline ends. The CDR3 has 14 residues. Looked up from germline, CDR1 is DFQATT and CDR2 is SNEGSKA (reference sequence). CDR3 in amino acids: CSVPRGEANEKLFF. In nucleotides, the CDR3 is TGCAGTGTCCCACGGGGGGAGGCTAATGAAAAACTGTTTTTT.

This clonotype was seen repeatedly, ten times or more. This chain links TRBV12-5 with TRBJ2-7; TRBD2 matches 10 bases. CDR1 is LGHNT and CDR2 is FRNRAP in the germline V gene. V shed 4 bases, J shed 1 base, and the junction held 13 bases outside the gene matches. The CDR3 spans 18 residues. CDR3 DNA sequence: TGTGCTAGTGGTTACCCACACGGCCTAGCGGGAGTGTCCTACGAGCAGTACTTC. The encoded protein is CASGYPHGLAGVSYEQYF. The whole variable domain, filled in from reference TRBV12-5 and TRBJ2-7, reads DARVTQTPRHKVTEMGQEVTMRCQPILGHNTVFWYRQTMMQGLELLAYFRNRAPLDDSGMPKDRFSAEMPDATLATLKIQPSEPRDSAVYFCASGYPHGLAGVSYEQYFGPGTRLTVT.

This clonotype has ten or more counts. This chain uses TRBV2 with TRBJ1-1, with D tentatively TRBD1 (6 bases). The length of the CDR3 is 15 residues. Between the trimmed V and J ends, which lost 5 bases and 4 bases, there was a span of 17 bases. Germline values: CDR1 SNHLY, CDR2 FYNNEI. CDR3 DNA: TGTGCCAGCAGTCCCCGGACAGCCGGGGGCACTGAAGCTTTCTTT. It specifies CASSPRTAGGTEAFF. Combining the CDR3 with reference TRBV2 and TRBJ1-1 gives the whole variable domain EPEVTQTPSHQVTQMGQEVILRCVPISNHLYFYWYRQILGQKVEFLVSFYNNEISEKSEIFDDQFSVERPDGSNFTLKIRSTKLEDSAMYFCASSPRTAGGTEAFFGQGTRLTVV.

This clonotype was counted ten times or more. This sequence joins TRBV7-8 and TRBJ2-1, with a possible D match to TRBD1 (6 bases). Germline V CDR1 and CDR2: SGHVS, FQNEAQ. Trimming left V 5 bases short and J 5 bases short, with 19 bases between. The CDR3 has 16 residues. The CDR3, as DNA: TGTGCCAGCAGCCCAATGGGGGCACCGGCCCACAATGAGCAGTTCTTC. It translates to CASSPMGAPAHNEQFF.

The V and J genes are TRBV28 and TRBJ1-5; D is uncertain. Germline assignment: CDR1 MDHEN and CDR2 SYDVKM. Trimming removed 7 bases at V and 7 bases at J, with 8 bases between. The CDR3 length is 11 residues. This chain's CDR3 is CASKGNQPQHF. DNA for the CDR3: TGTGCCAGCAAGGGAAACCAGCCCCAGCATTTT.

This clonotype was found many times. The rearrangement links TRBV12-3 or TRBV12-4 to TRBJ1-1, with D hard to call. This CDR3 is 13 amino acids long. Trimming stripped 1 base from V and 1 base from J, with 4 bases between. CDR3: CASSLDENTEAFF. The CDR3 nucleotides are TGTGCCAGCAGTTTAGACGAGAACACTGAAGCTTTCTTT.

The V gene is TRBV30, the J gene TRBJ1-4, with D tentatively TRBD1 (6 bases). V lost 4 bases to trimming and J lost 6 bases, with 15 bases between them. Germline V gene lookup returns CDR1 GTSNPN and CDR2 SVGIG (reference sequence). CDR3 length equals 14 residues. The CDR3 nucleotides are TGTGCCTGGATCGACAGGACCCGCCATGAAAAACTGTTTTTT. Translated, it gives CAWIDRTRHEKLFF.

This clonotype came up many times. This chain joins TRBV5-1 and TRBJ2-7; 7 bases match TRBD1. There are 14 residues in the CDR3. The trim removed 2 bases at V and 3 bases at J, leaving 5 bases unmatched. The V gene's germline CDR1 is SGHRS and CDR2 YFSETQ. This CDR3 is CASSLGGLVYEQYF. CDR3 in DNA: TGCGCCAGCAGCTTAGGGGGCTTGGTCTACGAGCAGTACTTC.

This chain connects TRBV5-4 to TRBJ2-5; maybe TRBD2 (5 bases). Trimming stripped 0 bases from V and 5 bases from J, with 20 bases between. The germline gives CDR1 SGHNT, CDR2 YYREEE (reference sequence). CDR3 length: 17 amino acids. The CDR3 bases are TGTGCCAGCAGCTTGGGAGGGAGAGGGCCCCCCGGGGAGACCCAGTACTTC. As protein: CASSLGGRGPPGETQYF.

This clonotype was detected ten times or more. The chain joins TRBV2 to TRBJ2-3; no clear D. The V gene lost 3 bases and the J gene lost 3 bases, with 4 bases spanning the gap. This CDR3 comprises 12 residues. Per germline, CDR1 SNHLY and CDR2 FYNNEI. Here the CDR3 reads CASSESTDTQYF. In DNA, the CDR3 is TGTGCCAGCAGTGAGTCTACAGATACGCAGTATTTT.

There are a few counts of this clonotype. The CDR3 loop reads CASSAITGNTGELFF. CDR3 coding DNA: TGTGCCAGCAGTGCAATTACAGGGAACACCGGGGAGCTGTTTTTT. The J gene is TRBJ2-2, the V gene TRBV25-1, with a possible D match to TRBD1 (5 bases). The germline gives CDR1 MGHDK, CDR2 SYGVNS. There are 15 residues in the CDR3. V gave up 4 bases and J gave up 1 base, with 10 bases separating them. Together with reference TRBV25-1 and TRBJ2-2, the CDR3 gives the full variable domain: EADIYQTPRYLVIGTGKKITLECSQTMGHDKMYWYQQDPGMELHLIHYSYGVNSTEKGDLSSESTVSRIRTEHFPLTLESARPSHTSQYLCASSAITGNTGELFFGEGSRLTVL.

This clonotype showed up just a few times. The CDR3 coding sequence is TGTGCCAGCAGCTTAGGGGTGGGGCAGGCGAACACCGGGGAGCTGTTTTTT. It yields the protein CASSLGVGQANTGELFF. The chain combines TRBV7-6 with TRBJ2-2, with TRBD1 as a possible D gene (5 bases). Germline V gives CDR1 SGHVS, CDR2 FNYEAQ. The CDR3 sequence is 17 residues long. Trimming cost V 1 base and J 0 bases, with 12 bases left between them.

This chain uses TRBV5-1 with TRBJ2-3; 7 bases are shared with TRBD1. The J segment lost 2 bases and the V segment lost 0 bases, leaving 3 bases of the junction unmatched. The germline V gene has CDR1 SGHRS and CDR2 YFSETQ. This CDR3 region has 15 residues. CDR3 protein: CASSLEGQNTDTQYF. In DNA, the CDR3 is TGCGCCAGCAGCTTGGAGGGACAGAACACAGATACGCAGTATTTT.

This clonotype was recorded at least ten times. In nucleotides, the CDR3 is TGTGCCTGGAGTGTACTTTGGGTTCGTGGCTACACCTTC. It encodes CAWSVLWVRGYTF. V is TRBV30 and J is TRBJ1-2; D remains unclear. Germline CDR1 GTSNPN, CDR2 SVGIG (reference sequence). V was clipped by 0 bases and J by 7 bases, with 12 bases between them. CDR3 size: 13 residues.

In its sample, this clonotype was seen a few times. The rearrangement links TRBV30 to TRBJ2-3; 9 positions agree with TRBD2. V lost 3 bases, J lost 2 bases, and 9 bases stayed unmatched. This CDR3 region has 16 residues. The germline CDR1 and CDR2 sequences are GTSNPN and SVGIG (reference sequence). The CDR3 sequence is CAWSPGTSSDTDTQYF. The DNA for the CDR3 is TGTGCCTGGAGCCCTGGGACTAGCAGTGACACAGATACGCAGTATTTT.

CDR3 bases: TGTGCCAGCAGGGCGGGAGCGACTGAGCAGTTCTTC. Its protein product is CASRAGATEQFF. This rearrangement joins TRBV27 to TRBJ2-1; 7 nucleotides match TRBD2. The ends lost 6 bases at V and 9 bases at J; junction bases unmatched: 5. This CDR3 comprises 12 residues. Germline V gene data show CDR1 as MNHEY and CDR2 as SMNVEV (reference sequence).

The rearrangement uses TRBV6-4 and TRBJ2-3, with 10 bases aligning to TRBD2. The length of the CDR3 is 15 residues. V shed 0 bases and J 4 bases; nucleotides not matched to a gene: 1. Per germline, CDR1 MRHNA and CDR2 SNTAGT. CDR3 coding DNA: TGTGCCAGCAGTGACTCACTAGCGGGACCAGATACGCAGTATTTT. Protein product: CASSDSLAGPDTQYF.

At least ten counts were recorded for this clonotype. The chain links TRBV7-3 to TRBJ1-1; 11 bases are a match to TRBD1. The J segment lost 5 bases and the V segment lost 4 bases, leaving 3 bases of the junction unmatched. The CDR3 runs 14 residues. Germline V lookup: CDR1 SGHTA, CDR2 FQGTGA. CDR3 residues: CASSSGTGGTEAFF. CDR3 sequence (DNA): TGTGCCAGCAGCTCCGGGACAGGGGGTACTGAAGCTTTCTTT. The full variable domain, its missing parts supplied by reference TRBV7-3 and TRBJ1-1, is GAGVSQTPSNKVTEKGKYVELRCDPISGHTALYWYRQSLGQGPEFLIYFQGTGAADDSGLPNDRFFAVRPEGSVSTLKIQRTERGDSAVYLCASSSGTGGTEAFFGQGTRLTVV.

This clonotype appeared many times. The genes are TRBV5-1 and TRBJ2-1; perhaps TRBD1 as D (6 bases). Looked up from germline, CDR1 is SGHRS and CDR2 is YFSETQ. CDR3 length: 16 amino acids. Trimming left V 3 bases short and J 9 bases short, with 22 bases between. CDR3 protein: CASSSRQRGGRAEQFF. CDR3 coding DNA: TGCGCCAGCAGCTCACGACAGAGAGGGGGAAGGGCTGAGCAGTTCTTC.

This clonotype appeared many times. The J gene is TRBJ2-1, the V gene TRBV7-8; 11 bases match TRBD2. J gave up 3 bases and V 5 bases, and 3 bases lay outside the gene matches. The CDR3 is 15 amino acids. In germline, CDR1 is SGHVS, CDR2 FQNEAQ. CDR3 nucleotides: TGTGCCAGCAGCCCGGGACTAGCGGTCTACAATGAGCAGTTCTTC. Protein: CASSPGLAVYNEQFF.

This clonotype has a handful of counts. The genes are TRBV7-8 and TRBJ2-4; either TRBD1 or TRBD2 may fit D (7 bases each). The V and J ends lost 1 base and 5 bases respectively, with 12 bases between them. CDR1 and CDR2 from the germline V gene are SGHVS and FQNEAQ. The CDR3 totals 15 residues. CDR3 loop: CASSLGRGRENIQYF. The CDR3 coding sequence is TGTGCCAGCAGCTTAGGCAGGGGGAGGGAAAACATTCAGTACTTC.